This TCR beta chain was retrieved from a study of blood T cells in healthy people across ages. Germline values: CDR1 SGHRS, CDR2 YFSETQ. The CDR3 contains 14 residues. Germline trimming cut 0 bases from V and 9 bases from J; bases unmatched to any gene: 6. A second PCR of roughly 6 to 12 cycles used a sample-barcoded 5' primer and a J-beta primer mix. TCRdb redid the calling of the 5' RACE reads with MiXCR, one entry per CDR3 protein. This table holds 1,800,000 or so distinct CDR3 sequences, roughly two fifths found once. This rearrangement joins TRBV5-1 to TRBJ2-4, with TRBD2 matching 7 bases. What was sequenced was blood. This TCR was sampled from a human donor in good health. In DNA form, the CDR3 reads TGCGCCAGCAGCTTGGGGCTAGCGGCGGGCATTCAGTACTTC. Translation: CASSLGLAAGIQYF.